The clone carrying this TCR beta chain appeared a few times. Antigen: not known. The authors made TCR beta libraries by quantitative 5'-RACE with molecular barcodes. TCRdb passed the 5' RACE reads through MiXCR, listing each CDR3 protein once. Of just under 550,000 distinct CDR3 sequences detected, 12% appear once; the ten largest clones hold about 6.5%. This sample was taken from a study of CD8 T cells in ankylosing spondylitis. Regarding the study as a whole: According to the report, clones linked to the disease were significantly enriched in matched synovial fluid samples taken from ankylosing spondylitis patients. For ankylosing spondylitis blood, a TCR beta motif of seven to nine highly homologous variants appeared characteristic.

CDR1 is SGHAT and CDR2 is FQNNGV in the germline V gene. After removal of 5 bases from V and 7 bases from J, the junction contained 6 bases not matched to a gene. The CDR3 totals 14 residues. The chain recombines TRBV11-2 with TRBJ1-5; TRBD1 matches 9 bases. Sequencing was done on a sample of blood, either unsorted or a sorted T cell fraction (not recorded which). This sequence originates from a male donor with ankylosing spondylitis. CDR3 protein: CASSQQGAGQPQHF. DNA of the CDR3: TGTGCCAGCAGCCAACAGGGGGCCGGGCAGCCCCAGCATTTT.